The rows below give T cell receptor beta chains drawn from one sample of a study of T cells in Graves' hyperthyroidism and ophthalmopathy. MiXCR was run by TCRdb on the multiplex PCR reads, yielding one entry per CDR3 protein. The sample contains more than 500,000 distinct CDR3 sequences, 14% of which appear only once. Sequencing was done on a sample of blood. The receptor set was obtained from a woman aged 40 to 50 with Graves' hyperthyroidism. CDR3s include the opening cysteine and the closing phenylalanine or tryptophan. D genes are given only for firm matches. Part of the rows lack a size; the others show once, few, many or a class for expanded clones.

NA	TRBJ2-5	few	TRBV4-1	14	CASSQEQDQETQYF	TGCGCCAGCAGCCAAGAACAGGACCAAGAGACCCAGTACTTC
TRBD1	TRBJ1-1	NA	TRBV24-1	15	CATSAATGGNTEAFF	TGTGCCACCAGTGCCGCGACAGGGGGGAACACTGAAGCTTTCTTT
TRBD1	TRBJ2-1	many	TRBV24-1	16	CATSNNFGTGEIEQFF	TGTGCCACTTCCAACAACTTCGGGACAGGGGAGATTGAGCAGTTCTTC
NA	TRBJ1-5	many	TRBV6-1	13	CASSESIGQPQHF	TGTGCCAGCAGTGAAAGTATCGGTCAGCCCCAGCATTTT
NA	TRBJ2-5	few	TRBV12-3/TRBV12-4	13	CASSSASAETQYF	TGTGCCAGCAGTTCCGCTAGCGCAGAGACCCAGTACTTC
NA	TRBJ1-4	many	TRBV12-3/TRBV12-4	13	CASSLNRDEKLFF	TGTGCCAGCAGTTTGAATCGAGATGAAAAACTGTTTTTT
TRBD2	TRBJ2-1	many	TRBV7-9	16	CASSLVAGNIYNEQFF	TGTGCCAGCAGCTTAGTAGCGGGGAACATATACAATGAGCAGTTCTTC
NA	TRBJ2-7	many	TRBV4-1	14	CASSQEIRRAEQYF	TGCGCCAGCAGCCAAGAAATAAGGCGGGCCGAGCAGTACTTC
TRBD2	TRBJ2-1	many	TRBV5-8	15	CASSLWGLAYNEQFF	TGTGCCAGCAGCTTGTGGGGACTAGCATACAATGAGCAGTTCTTC
NA	TRBJ1-5	many	TRBV3-1	13	CASSQGLDYPQHF	TGTGCCAGCAGCCAAGGTTTGGATTATCCCCAGCATTTT
NA	TRBJ1-5	many	TRBV24-1	16	CATSDTSQGWSQPQHF	TGTGCCACCAGTGACACCTCTCAGGGTTGGTCGCAGCCCCAGCATTTT
TRBD1	TRBJ1-1	many	TRBV20-1	12	CSAGQGAGEAFF	TGCAGTGCGGGACAGGGCGCCGGTGAAGCTTTCTTT
NA	TRBJ1-2	many	TRBV12-3/TRBV12-4	12	CASSLYPQGYTF	TGTGCCAGCAGTTTATACCCCCAGGGCTACACCTTC
NA	TRBJ1-6	many	TRBV27	16	CASSSAGDGIFSPLHF	TGTGCCAGCAGTTCCGCTGGGGACGGGATTTTCTCACCCCTCCACTTT
NA	TRBJ2-7	few	TRBV20-1	14	CSASRGEGGYEQYF	TGCAGTGCTAGCCGGGGGGAAGGGGGCTACGAGCAGTACTTC
TRBD1	TRBJ1-5	few	TRBV19	14	CASSITGGFQPQHF	TGTGCCAGCTCGATAACAGGGGGCTTTCAGCCCCAGCATTTT
NA	TRBJ2-7	many	TRBV30	13	CAWSRPGAYEQYF	TGTGCCTGGAGTAGACCGGGGGCGTACGAGCAGTACTTC
NA	TRBJ1-4	many	TRBV5-1	15	CASSLAPGNNEKLFF	TGCGCCAGCAGCTTGGCCCCAGGAAATAATGAAAAACTGTTTTTT
TRBD2	TRBJ2-3	NA	TRBV10-2	16	CASRAGTSGHTDTQYF	TGCGCCAGCAGGGCAGGGACTAGCGGACACACAGATACGCAGTATTTT
TRBD2	TRBJ2-7	few	TRBV7-2	16	CASSLGSSGSRYEQYF	TGTGCCAGCAGCTTAGGGAGTAGCGGGAGTCGTTACGAGCAGTACTTC
NA	TRBJ1-5	few	TRBV30	13	CAWSVMDNQPQHF	TGTGCCTGGAGTGTAATGGATAATCAGCCCCAGCATTTT
NA	TRBJ2-5	many	TRBV28	18	CASSFTLRRGWSEETQYF	TGTGCCAGCAGTTTCACTCTTAGGAGGGGATGGTCTGAAGAGACCCAGTACTTC
TRBD1	TRBJ1-4	many	TRBV28	15	CASSLGPGQRGKLFF	TGTGCCAGCAGTTTAGGGCCGGGACAGCGGGGAAAACTGTTTTTT
TRBD2	TRBJ2-7	few	TRBV3-1	16	CASSHSGGHISYEQYF	TGTGCCAGCAGCCATAGCGGGGGGCATATTTCCTACGAGCAGTACTTC
TRBD2	TRBJ2-7	many	TRBV20-1	14	CSGFGRPPLYEQYF	TGCAGTGGGTTCGGGAGGCCACCTTTGTACGAGCAGTACTTC
TRBD1	TRBJ1-5	many	TRBV12-3/TRBV12-4	16	CASSPGTGARNQPQHF	TGTGCCAGCAGTCCCGGGACAGGCGCCCGCAATCAGCCCCAGCATTTT
TRBD2	TRBJ2-7	many	TRBV5-1	16	CASSLSGTSGSVEQYF	TGCGCCAGCAGCCTATCCGGGACTAGCGGGAGCGTTGAGCAGTACTTC
TRBD1	TRBJ1-5	few	TRBV20-1	14	CSARGTGFRQPQHF	TGCAGTGCCAGGGGGACAGGGTTCCGGCAGCCCCAGCATTTT
NA	TRBJ1-2	NA	TRBV30	14	CAWRGQSATHGYTF	TGTGCCTGGAGAGGGCAGTCAGCTACTCATGGCTACACCTTC
TRBD1	TRBJ1-5	few	TRBV27	13	CASSLRQGSAEHF	TGTGCCAGCAGTTTAAGACAGGGGTCAGCCGAGCATTTT
NA	TRBJ2-7	many	TRBV28	13	CASSGRTDYEQYF	TGTGCCAGCAGTGGTAGGACAGACTACGAGCAGTACTTC